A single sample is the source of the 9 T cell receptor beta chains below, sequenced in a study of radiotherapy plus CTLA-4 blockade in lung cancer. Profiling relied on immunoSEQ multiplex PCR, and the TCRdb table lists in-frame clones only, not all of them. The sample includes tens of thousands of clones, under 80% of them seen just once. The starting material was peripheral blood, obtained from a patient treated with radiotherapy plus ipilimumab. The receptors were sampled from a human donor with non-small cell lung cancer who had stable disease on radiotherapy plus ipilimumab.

The CDR3, as DNA: TGTGCCAGCAGCTTAGACAGGGGCCTATCCTACGAGCAGTACTTC. Residues: CASSLDRGLSYEQYF. The rearrangement uses TRBV7-8 and TRBJ2-7, with 7 bases matching TRBD1. Germline V lookup: CDR1 SGHVS, CDR2 FQNEAQ. After removal of 1 base from V and 1 base from J, the junction contained 4 bases not matched to a gene. This CDR3 is 15 amino acids long. Full variable domain (rest looked up from reference TRBV7-8 and TRBJ2-7): GAGVSQSPRYKVAKRGQDVALRCDPISGHVSLFWYQQALGQGPEFLTYFQNEAQLDKSGLPSDRFFAERPEGSVSTLKIQRTQQEDSAVYLCASSLDRGLSYEQYFGPGTRLTVT.

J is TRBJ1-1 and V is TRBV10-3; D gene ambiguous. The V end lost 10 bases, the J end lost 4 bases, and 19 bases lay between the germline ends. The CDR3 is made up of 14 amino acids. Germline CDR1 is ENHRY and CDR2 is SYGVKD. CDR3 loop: CATRLNVGSTEAFF. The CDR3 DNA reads TGTGCCACCCGCCTAAATGTAGGGAGCACTGAAGCTTTCTTT.

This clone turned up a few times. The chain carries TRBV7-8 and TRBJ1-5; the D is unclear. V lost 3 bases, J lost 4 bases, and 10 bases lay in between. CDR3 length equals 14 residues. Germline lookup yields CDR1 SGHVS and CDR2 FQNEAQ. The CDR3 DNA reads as TGTGCCAGCAGCTTGTGGCAGCGGAATCAGCCCCAGCATTTT. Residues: CASSLWQRNQPQHF.

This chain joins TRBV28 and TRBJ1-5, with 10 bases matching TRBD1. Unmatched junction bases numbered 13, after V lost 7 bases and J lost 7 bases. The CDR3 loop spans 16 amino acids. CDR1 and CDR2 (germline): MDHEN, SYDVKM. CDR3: CASILSGTGDYQPQHF. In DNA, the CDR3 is TGTGCCAGCATCCTGTCCGGGACAGGGGATTACCAGCCCCAGCATTTT.

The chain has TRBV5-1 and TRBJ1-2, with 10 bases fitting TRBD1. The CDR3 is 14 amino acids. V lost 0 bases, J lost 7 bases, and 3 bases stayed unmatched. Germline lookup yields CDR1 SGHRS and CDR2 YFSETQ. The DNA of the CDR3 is TGCGCCAGCAGCTTGGCTGGACAGGGGGGTGGCTACACCTTC. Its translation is CASSLAGQGGGYTF.

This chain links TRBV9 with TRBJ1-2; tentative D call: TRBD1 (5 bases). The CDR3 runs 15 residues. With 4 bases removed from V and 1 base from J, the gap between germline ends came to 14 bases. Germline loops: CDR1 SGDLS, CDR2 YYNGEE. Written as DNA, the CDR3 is TGTGCCAGCAGCCCCGAGACAGTTTATAACTATGGCTACACCTTC. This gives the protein CASSPETVYNYGYTF.

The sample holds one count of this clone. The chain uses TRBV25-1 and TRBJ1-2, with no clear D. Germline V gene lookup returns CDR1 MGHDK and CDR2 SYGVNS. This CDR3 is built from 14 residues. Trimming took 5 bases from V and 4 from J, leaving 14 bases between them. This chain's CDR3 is CASSLVGGRYGYTF. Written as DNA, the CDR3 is TGTGCCAGCAGTTTAGTAGGCGGGCGCTATGGCTACACCTTC.

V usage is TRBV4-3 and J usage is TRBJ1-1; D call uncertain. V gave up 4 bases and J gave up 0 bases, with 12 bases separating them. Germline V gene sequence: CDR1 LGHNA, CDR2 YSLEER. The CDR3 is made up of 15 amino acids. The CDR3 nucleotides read TGCGCCAGCAGCCGTCGATCCGAAATGAACACTGAAGCTTTCTTT. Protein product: CASSRRSEMNTEAFF.

The CDR3 DNA sequence: TGTGCCAGCAGTCCGACTAGCGGGGACTACGAGCAGTACTTC. Its translation: CASSPTSGDYEQYF. This chain joins TRBV28 and TRBJ2-7; 11 nucleotides match TRBD2. Losses at the gene ends were 5 bases for V and 3 bases for J; bases not matched to a gene: 3. Germline V CDR1 and CDR2: MDHEN, SYDVKM. This CDR3 comprises 14 residues.